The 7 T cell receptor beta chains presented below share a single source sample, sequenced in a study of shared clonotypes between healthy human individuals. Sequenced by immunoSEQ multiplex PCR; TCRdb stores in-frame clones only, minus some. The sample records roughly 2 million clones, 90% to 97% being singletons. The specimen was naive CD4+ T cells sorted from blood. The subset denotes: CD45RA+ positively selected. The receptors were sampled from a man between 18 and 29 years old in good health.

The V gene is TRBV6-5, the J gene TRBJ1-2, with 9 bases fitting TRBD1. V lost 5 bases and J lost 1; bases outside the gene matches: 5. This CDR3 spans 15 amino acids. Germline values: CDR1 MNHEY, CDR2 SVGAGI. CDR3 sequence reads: CASSPGTGHNYGYTF. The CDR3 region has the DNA TGTGCCAGCAGTCCCGGGACAGGGCATAACTATGGCTACACCTTC.

CDR3 region: CASSSREGTQYF. The CDR3 region has the DNA TGTGCCAGCAGCTCCAGGGAGGGTACGCAGTATTTT. The rearrangement joins TRBV9 to TRBJ2-3; the match to TRBD2 covers 7 bases. CDR1 is SGDLS, CDR2 YYNGEE, per germline. Trimming at V came to 4 bases and at J to 8 bases, leaving 4 bases not matched to a gene. The CDR3 is 12 residues long.

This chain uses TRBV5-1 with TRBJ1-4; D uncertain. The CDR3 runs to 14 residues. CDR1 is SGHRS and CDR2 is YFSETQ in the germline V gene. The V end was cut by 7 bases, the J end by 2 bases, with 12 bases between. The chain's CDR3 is CASGSTGTNEKLFF. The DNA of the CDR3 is TGCGCCAGCGGGTCAACTGGGACTAATGAAAAACTGTTTTTT.

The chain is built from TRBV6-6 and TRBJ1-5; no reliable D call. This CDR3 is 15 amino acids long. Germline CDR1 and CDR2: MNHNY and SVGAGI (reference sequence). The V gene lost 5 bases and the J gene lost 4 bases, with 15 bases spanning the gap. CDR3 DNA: TGTGCCAGCAGTACCCCCGAGGGATTGAATCAGCCCCAGCATTTT. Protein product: CASSTPEGLNQPQHF.

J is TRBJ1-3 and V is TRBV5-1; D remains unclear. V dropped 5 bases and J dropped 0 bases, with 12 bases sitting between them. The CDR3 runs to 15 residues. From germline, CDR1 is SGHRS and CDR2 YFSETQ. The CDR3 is CASRPDGSSGNTIYF. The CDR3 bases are TGCGCCAGCAGACCGGACGGAAGCTCTGGAAACACCATATATTTT.

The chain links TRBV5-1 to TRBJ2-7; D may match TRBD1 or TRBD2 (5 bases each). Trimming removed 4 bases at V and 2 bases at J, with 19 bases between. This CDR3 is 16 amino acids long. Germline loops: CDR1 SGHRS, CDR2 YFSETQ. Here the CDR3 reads CASSGPGTGPTYEQYF. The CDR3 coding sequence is TGCGCCAGCAGCGGCCCAGGGACGGGACCAACCTACGAGCAGTACTTC. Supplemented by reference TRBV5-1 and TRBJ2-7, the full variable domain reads KAGVTQTPRYLIKTRGQQVTLSCSPISGHRSVSWYQQTPGQGLQFLFEYFSETQRNKGNFPGRFSGRQFSNSRSEMNVSTLELGDSALYLCASSGPGTGPTYEQYFGPGTRLTVT.

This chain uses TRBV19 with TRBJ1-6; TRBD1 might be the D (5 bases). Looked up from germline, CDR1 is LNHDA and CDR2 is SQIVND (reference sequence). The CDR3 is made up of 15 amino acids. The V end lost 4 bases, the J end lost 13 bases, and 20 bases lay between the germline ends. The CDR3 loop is CASSRGGDSAFPLHF. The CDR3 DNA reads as TGTGCCAGTAGTAGGGGGGGGGATTCCGCTTTCCCCCTCCACTTT.